The rows below give T cell receptor beta chains drawn from one sample of a study of graft-versus-host responses after intestinal transplantation. The protocol was immunoSEQ multiplex PCR, while the TCRdb copy is restricted to in-frame clones and leaves out a portion. The sample lists just under 100,000 clones, about 93% occurring once. The specimen was PBMCs, collected about 440 days after intestinal transplant. These receptors all stem from a human patient who received an intestinal transplant, so some T cells may come from the graft donor. Each CDR3 is given with its conserved first and last residue. A D gene is named only where the DNA matches it firmly. Rows give clone size only sometimes, using once, few, many, or a class for an expanded clone.

clone_size j_call cdr3_length d_call v_call cdr3_aa cdr3_nt
. TRBJ1-3 16 . TRBV19 CASSSRTAFSGNTIYF TGTGCCAGTAGTTCGCGGACAGCCTTTTCTGGAAACACCATATATTTT
. TRBJ1-2 15 TRBD1 TRBV7-9 CASSHNPLRGLGYTF TGTGCCAGCAGCCATAATCCATTGAGGGGGCTGGGCTACACCTTC
. TRBJ2-7 13 TRBD1 TRBV6-5 CASRRTGGWEQYF TGTGCCAGCAGGAGGACAGGGGGCTGGGAGCAGTACTTC
. TRBJ1-2 13 TRBD1 TRBV5-4 CASSPDRGYGYTF TGTGCCAGCAGTCCCGACAGGGGCTATGGCTACACCTTC
. TRBJ1-1 13 . TRBV19 CASSPARDTEAFF TGTGCCAGTAGTCCCGCGCGGGACACTGAAGCTTTCTTT
. TRBJ1-4 15 . TRBV5-1 CASSLEVATNEKLFF TGCGCCAGCAGCTTGGAGGTTGCAACTAATGAAAAACTGTTTTTT
. TRBJ2-2 16 . TRBV25-1 CASSELGQGRAGELFF TGTGCCAGCAGTGAATTAGGGCAGGGACGCGCCGGGGAGCTGTTTTTT
. TRBJ2-3 15 . TRBV7-9 CASSLDGWGADTQYF TGTGCCAGCAGCTTAGATGGGTGGGGGGCAGATACGCAGTATTTT
. TRBJ1-1 13 TRBD1 TRBV6-1 CAAQTGRNTEAFF TGTGCCGCACAGACAGGGAGGAACACTGAAGCTTTCTTT
. TRBJ1-1 16 . TRBV18 CASSPQEPWGNTEAFF TGTGCCAGCTCACCACAGGAGCCCTGGGGGAACACTGAAGCTTTCTTT
. TRBJ1-2 11 . TRBV20-1 CSARVGYGYTF TGCAGTGCTAGAGTGGGTTATGGCTACACCTTC
once TRBJ2-7 13 . TRBV6-1 CATQGRLRYEQYF TGTGCCACCCAGGGGCGTCTGCGCTACGAGCAGTACTTC
. TRBJ2-2 11 . TRBV10-3 CATRDTGELFF TGTGCCACCCGAGACACCGGGGAGCTGTTTTTT
. TRBJ2-7 17 TRBD1 TRBV6-1 CASSEAAGTGPSYEQYF TGTGCCAGCAGTGAAGCTGCCGGGACAGGGCCGTCCTACGAGCAGTACTTC
. TRBJ2-7 11 . TRBV6-6 CASRQRLEQYF TGTGCCAGCAGGCAACGTCTGGAGCAGTACTTC
. TRBJ1-6 16 . TRBV4-1 CASSSWAGPYNSPLHF TGCGCCAGCAGCTCTTGGGCCGGCCCATATAATTCACCCCTCCACTTT
. TRBJ1-3 15 . TRBV9 CASSVDGYSGNTIYF TGTGCCAGCAGCGTAGACGGTTACTCTGGAAACACCATATATTTT
once TRBJ2-7 11 . TRBV29-1 CSVGGHYEQYF TGCAGCGTTGGAGGCCACTACGAGCAGTACTTC
once TRBJ1-4 13 . TRBV4-1 CASSQVLGEKLFF TGCGCCAGCAGCCAAGTGCTGGGAGAAAAACTGTTTTTT
. TRBJ2-1 14 . TRBV21-1 CASKAGGPYNEQFF TGTGCCAGCAAAGCGGGGGGGCCTTACAATGAGCAGTTCTTC
once TRBJ1-4 14 TRBD1 TRBV2 CASSLQGAGEKLFF TGTGCCAGCAGTTTACAGGGGGCAGGCGAAAAACTGTTTTTT
. TRBJ2-7 12 . TRBV18 CASSPSSYEQYF TGTGCCAGCTCACCGAGCTCCTACGAGCAGTACTTC
. TRBJ2-5 15 . TRBV7-9 CASSLVWGEQETQYF TGTGCCAGCAGCTTAGTCTGGGGGGAGCAAGAGACCCAGTACTTC
. TRBJ2-1 16 . TRBV27 CATWSLGVSSYNEQFF TGTGCCACCTGGTCGTTGGGGGTAAGCTCCTACAATGAGCAGTTCTTC
. TRBJ2-1 16 TRBD1 TRBV5-1 CASSFGAGTGHNEQFF TGCGCCAGCAGCTTTGGGGCCGGGACAGGGCACAATGAGCAGTTCTTC
few TRBJ1-1 14 . TRBV7-9 CASSLLGGETEAFF TGTGCCAGCAGCTTACTTGGCGGGGAGACTGAAGCTTTCTTT
once TRBJ2-3 16 . TRBV7-9 CASSPRGAGGTDTQYF TGTGCCAGCAGCCCCAGGGGGGCAGGGGGCACAGATACGCAGTATTTT
. TRBJ1-2 14 . TRBV18 CASSLDRTDYGYTF TGTGCCAGCTCACTCGATAGGACAGACTATGGCTACACCTTC
. TRBJ2-3 15 TRBD2 TRBV4-2 CASSQDPGGPDTQYF TGTGCCAGCAGCCAAGATCCGGGGGGGCCAGATACGCAGTATTTT
. TRBJ1-1 15 . TRBV7-9 CASSLAGPLNTEAFF TGTGCCAGCAGCTTAGCCGGACCCTTGAACACTGAAGCTTTCTTT
. TRBJ1-3 14 . TRBV28 CASTIPSSGNTIYF TGTGCCAGCACTATACCCTCGTCTGGAAACACCATATATTTT
. TRBJ1-1 15 TRBD1 TRBV6-1 CATAGTALGNTEAFF TGTGCCACAGCTGGGACAGCCCTAGGGAACACTGAAGCTTTCTTT
. TRBJ1-5 12 . TRBV19 CASTQRCQPQHF TGTGCCAGTACCCAACGGTGTCAGCCCCAGCATTTT
once TRBJ1-1 17 . TRBV11-2 CASSLNLVGVPGTEAFF TGTGCCAGCAGCTTAAATCTGGTGGGGGTTCCCGGCACTGAAGCTTTCTTT
. TRBJ1-1 13 . TRBV2 CASSVQGITEAFF TGTGCCAGCAGTGTCCAGGGAATCACTGAAGCTTTCTTT
. TRBJ2-7 16 TRBD1 TRBV5-1 CASSSNPGQGLQGQYF TGCGCCAGCAGCTCTAATCCGGGACAGGGCCTTCAGGGGCAGTACTTC
. TRBJ2-7 13 TRBD2 TRBV29-1 CSVDLAGGYEQYF TGCAGCGTTGACCTAGCGGGGGGGTACGAGCAGTACTTC
. TRBJ1-2 15 . TRBV18 CASSQARGQAYGYTF TGTGCCAGCTCACAAGCACGGGGGCAGGCCTATGGCTACACCTTC
. TRBJ1-1 13 . TRBV12-5 CASGLELGNEAFF TGTGCTAGTGGTTTGGAGCTCGGGAACGAAGCTTTCTTT
. TRBJ1-6 13 . TRBV6-5 CASSNGGSSPLHF TGTGCCAGCAGCAACGGAGGAAGTTCACCCCTCCACTTT
once TRBJ1-4 15 . TRBV5-1 CASSLIGRGSEKLFF TGCGCCAGCAGCTTGATTGGGCGGGGCAGTGAAAAACTGTTTTTT
. TRBJ1-1 14 . TRBV19 CASSSRGVNTEAFF TGTGCCAGTAGCTCGAGGGGCGTGAACACTGAAGCTTTCTTT
. TRBJ2-1 13 . TRBV6-4 CASSASSYNEQFF TGTGCCAGCAGTGCTAGCTCCTACAATGAGCAGTTCTTC
. TRBJ1-2 13 . TRBV28 CASSPDTGYGYTF TGTGCCAGCAGCCCCGACACTGGATATGGCTACACCTTC
. TRBJ2-7 13 . TRBV29-1 CSVEDPGSYEQYF TGCAGCGTTGAAGATCCGGGCAGCTACGAGCAGTACTTC
. TRBJ2-1 12 TRBD2 TRBV7-9 CASSSGGGKQFF TGTGCCAGCAGCTCAGGCGGGGGAAAACAGTTCTTC
. TRBJ2-7 13 . TRBV5-1 CASSLGTNYEQYF TGCGCCAGCAGCTTGGGCACAAACTACGAGCAGTACTTC
. TRBJ2-7 14 . TRBV9 CASSPSGGPYEQYF TGTGCCAGCAGCCCTTCCGGGGGGCCCTACGAGCAGTACTTC
. TRBJ1-2 12 TRBD1 TRBV5-8 CASGRDSYGYTF TGTGCCAGCGGCCGGGACAGCTATGGCTACACCTTC
once TRBJ2-7 14 . TRBV18 CASSPGTASYEQYF TGTGCCAGCTCACCCGGGACTGCTTCCTACGAGCAGTACTTC
. TRBJ1-2 13 . TRBV7-2 CASSFGTGGGYTF TGTGCCAGCAGCTTTGGCACAGGTGGAGGCTACACCTTC
. TRBJ1-4 14 . TRBV27 CASSLGRGGEKLFF TGTGCCAGCAGTTTAGGCAGGGGAGGTGAAAAACTGTTTTTT